These 30 T cell receptor beta chains were all obtained from the same sample, sequenced in a study of blood T cell repertoires in COVID-19 (dated by TCRdb to about 2020). Preparation of the library involved the immunoSEQ multiplex PCR assay. TCRdb holds this immuneACCESS table with in-frame rearrangements only. Some clones are missing; in checked studies, unresolved V genes explain under half, and the rest has no known cause. The sample yields tens of thousands of clones; approximately 80% were counted once. The ten largest clones represent more than 40% of the sample. Sequencing was done on a sample of peripheral blood. These receptors all come from a woman older than 75 with acute or convalescent COVID-19.

V gene TRBV27 combines with J gene TRBJ1-1; 8 positions match TRBD1. CDR3 length equals 14 residues. Germline CDR1 MNHEY, CDR2 SMNVEV (reference sequence). V gave up 8 bases and J gave up 5 bases; unmatched junction bases: 10. CDR3 in DNA: TGTGCCAGCCATGTTGCAGGGGGCCGGACTGAAGCTTTCTTT. The encoded protein is CASHVAGGRTEAFF.

The chain couples TRBV5-5 to TRBJ1-2; 7 nucleotides align to TRBD1. The CDR3 consists of 13 residues. The germline gives CDR1 SGHKS, CDR2 YYEKEE (reference sequence). V trimming: 4 bases; J trimming: 5 bases; junction bases outside the gene matches: 5. Written as DNA, the CDR3 is TGTGCCAGCAGCGGGGACAGTACTTATGGCTACACCTTC. Protein: CASSGDSTYGYTF.

A few counts support this clone. The CDR3 bases are TGTGCCAGCAGTTTTCACCAGGGAAATCAGCCCCAGCATTTT. Protein sequence: CASSFHQGNQPQHF. The chain combines TRBV6-2 or TRBV6-3 with TRBJ1-5, with a weak D call TRBD1 (5 bases). This CDR3 contains 14 residues. Trimming removed 4 bases at V and 4 bases at J, with 11 bases between. Germline assignment: CDR1 MNHEY and CDR2 SVGEGT.

The V and J genes are TRBV29-1 and TRBJ2-2; 7 nucleotides align to TRBD1. V gave up 8 bases and J gave up 2 bases; unmatched junction bases: 8. Per the germline V gene, CDR1 is SQVTM and CDR2 is ANQGSEA. CDR3 length equals 14 residues. The CDR3: CSFQRDSNTGELFF. In DNA form, the CDR3 reads TGCAGCTTCCAGAGGGACAGCAACACCGGGGAGCTGTTTTTT.

This clone was counted a few times. The gene calls are TRBV5-6 and TRBJ2-5, with D possibly TRBD2 on 6 matching bases. Germline V lookup: CDR1 SGHDT, CDR2 YYEEEE. The CDR3 has 14 residues. With 3 bases removed from V and 3 bases from J, the gap between germline ends came to 12 bases. CDR3 protein: CASSWWAGKETQYF. The CDR3 coding sequence is TGTGCCAGCAGCTGGTGGGCGGGGAAAGAGACCCAGTACTTC.

In DNA form, the CDR3 reads TGTGCCAGCAGCTTACAGGGCGCCGCAGATACGCAGTATTTT. Translated: CASSLQGAADTQYF. The chain links TRBV5-5 to TRBJ2-3, with D possibly being TRBD1 (6 bases). Between the trimmed V and J ends, which lost 2 bases and 4 bases, there was a span of 11 bases. Germline V gene sequence: CDR1 SGHKS, CDR2 YYEKEE (reference sequence). CDR3 length: 14 amino acids.

This sequence joins TRBV28 and TRBJ1-4, with D tentatively TRBD1 (5 bases). Trimming left V 8 bases short and J 4 bases short, with 11 bases between. The CDR3 sequence is 13 residues long. The germline V gene encodes CDR1 MDHEN and CDR2 SYDVKM. This CDR3 reads CASLGAYNEKLFF. The CDR3 coding sequence is TGTGCCAGCCTTGGGGCCTATAATGAAAAACTGTTTTTT.

The V call is TRBV7-9, the J call TRBJ1-1; maybe TRBD1 (5 bases). With 6 bases removed from V and 1 base from J, the gap between germline ends came to 9 bases. CDR3 size: 13 residues. Germline values: CDR1 SEHNR, CDR2 FQNEAQ (reference sequence). The CDR3 sequence is CASRNQGNTEAFF. DNA for the CDR3: TGTGCCAGCAGGAACCAGGGGAACACTGAAGCTTTCTTT. Full variable domain (remainder filled in from reference TRBV7-9 and TRBJ1-1): DTGVSQNPRHKITKRGQNVTFRCDPISEHNRLYWYRQTLGQGPEFLTYFQNEAQLEKSRLLSDRFSAERPKGSFSTLEIQRTEQGDSAMYLCASRNQGNTEAFFGQGTRLTVV.

The chain recombines TRBV24-1 with TRBJ2-7; possibly TRBD2 for D (5 bases). V lost 4 bases and J lost 7, with 7 bases in between. CDR3 size: 11 residues. Per germline, CDR1 KGHDR and CDR2 SFDVKD. In nucleotides, the CDR3 is TGTGCCACCAGTGAAGCGGAGGAGCAGTACTTC. Translating gives CATSEAEEQYF.

V gene TRBV2 combines with J gene TRBJ2-1, with no clear D. Trimming pared 1 base from V and 2 bases from J, leaving 6 bases between. Germline CDR1 and CDR2: SNHLY and FYNNEI. The CDR3 length is 14 residues. This chain's CDR3 is CASSEGSAYNEQFF. The CDR3 region has the DNA TGTGCCAGCAGTGAAGGGTCGGCCTACAATGAGCAGTTCTTC.

This sequence joins TRBV11-2 and TRBJ1-3, with D perhaps matching TRBD1 (5 bases). Germline-derived CDR1 and CDR2 are SGHAT and FQNNGV. Between the trimmed V and J ends, which lost 6 bases and 0 bases, there was a span of 12 bases. The CDR3 extends over 15 amino acids. CDR3 nucleotides: TGTGCCAGCAGACCCCAGGGTTTCTCTGGAAACACCATATATTTT. It is translated as CASRPQGFSGNTIYF.

The rearrangement uses TRBV5-1 and TRBJ1-3; D is ambiguous. CDR1 and CDR2 from the germline V gene are SGHRS and YFSETQ. The length of the CDR3 is 14 residues. Trimming pared 0 bases from V and 4 bases from J, leaving 8 bases between. The CDR3 spells CASSLVGSGNTIYF. The CDR3 DNA follows: TGCGCCAGCAGCTTGGTGGGCTCGGGAAACACCATATATTTT.

The chain has TRBV7-6 and TRBJ2-1; D might be TRBD2 (6 bases). Germline V gene data show CDR1 as SGHVS and CDR2 as FNYEAQ. V lost 7 bases and J lost 10, with 20 bases in between. There are 14 residues in the CDR3. This CDR3 reads CASILFQGGGEQFF. The DNA for the CDR3 is TGTGCCAGCATCCTCTTCCAGGGAGGCGGAGAGCAGTTCTTC.

V usage is TRBV5-6 and J usage is TRBJ2-5; 7 bases align to TRBD2. CDR1 and CDR2 from the germline V gene are SGHDT and YYEEEE. This CDR3 is 14 amino acids long. V lost 0 bases, J lost 1 base, and 0 bases stayed unmatched. CDR3 sequence: CASSLAGGQETQYF. CDR3 DNA: TGTGCCAGCAGCTTGGCGGGGGGCCAAGAGACCCAGTACTTC. Based on the CDR3 plus reference TRBV5-6 and TRBJ2-5, the full variable domain is DAGVTQSPTHLIKTRGQQVTLRCSPKSGHDTVSWYQQALGQGPQFIFQYYEEEERQRGNFPDRFSGHQFPNYSSELNVNALLLGDSALYLCASSLAGGQETQYFGPGTRLLVL.

The J gene is TRBJ2-2, the V gene TRBV9; D gene uncertain. Trimming left V 1 base short and J 0 bases short, with 4 bases between. The CDR3 loop spans 14 amino acids. Looked up from germline, CDR1 is SGDLS and CDR2 is YYNGEE. The CDR3 nucleotides are TGTGCCAGCAGCGTATCATCGAACACCGGGGAGCTGTTTTTT. It encodes CASSVSSNTGELFF.

This clone was detected only a few times. The rearrangement uses TRBV6-6 and TRBJ1-3, with 8 nucleotides matching TRBD1. Germline V gene sequence: CDR1 MNHNY, CDR2 SVGAGI (reference sequence). The CDR3 consists of 17 residues. Unmatched junction bases numbered 14, after V lost 6 bases and J lost 4 bases. The CDR3, as DNA: TGTGCCAGCAGCCGAGAGTTTGCTGGGACAGGAGGAAACACCATATATTTT. This gives the protein CASSREFAGTGGNTIYF.

This clone was detected a few times. The V gene is TRBV6-1, the J gene TRBJ2-3, with 8 positions matching TRBD2. Looked up from germline, CDR1 is MNHNS and CDR2 is SASEGT. The CDR3 runs to 14 residues. With V trimmed by 3 bases and J by 7 bases, 6 bases remained unmatched. CDR3 sequence: CASSDGGGLNTQYF. Here the CDR3 DNA reads TGTGCCAGCAGTGACGGGGGGGGCCTGAATACGCAGTATTTT.

The gene calls are TRBV9 and TRBJ1-6; D might be TRBD1 (5 bases). There are 15 residues in the CDR3. The V gene's germline CDR1 is SGDLS and CDR2 YYNGEE. V lost 4 bases and J lost 4, with 12 bases in between. Here the CDR3 reads CASSPTGDYNSPLHF. CDR3 DNA: TGTGCCAGCAGCCCTACAGGAGATTATAATTCACCCCTCCACTTT.

The genes are TRBV24-1 and TRBJ2-3; 7 bases are shared with TRBD2. V lost 7 bases and J lost 1; bases outside the gene matches: 4. CDR1 and CDR2 from the germline V gene are KGHDR and SFDVKD. This CDR3 spans 14 amino acids. CDR3 loop: CATRSGVGTDTQYF. The CDR3 nucleotides are TGTGCCACCAGGAGCGGGGTGGGCACAGATACGCAGTATTTT.

V gene TRBV5-4 combines with J gene TRBJ1-2; TRBD1 is a possible D gene (6 bases). Germline CDR1 and CDR2: SGHNT and YYREEE (reference sequence). This CDR3 is built from 14 residues. Trimming took off 4 bases at V and 1 base at J, with 11 bases between the two ends. The CDR3 region is CASSREGVNYGYTF. CDR3 nucleotide sequence: TGTGCCAGCAGCCGAGAGGGGGTTAACTATGGCTACACCTTC.

This clone was picked up one time. The rearrangement links TRBV5-1 to TRBJ2-2, with TRBD2 matching 12 bases. The CDR3 is 19 amino acids. Germline V gene sequence: CDR1 SGHRS, CDR2 YFSETQ. Germline trimming cut 4 bases from V and 4 bases from J; bases unmatched to any gene: 14. CDR3 bases: TGCGCCAGCAGCCCCCTTCGCGGACTAGCGGGGACCCCCACCGGGGAGCTGTTTTTT. Its protein product is CASSPLRGLAGTPTGELFF.

J is TRBJ2-1 and V is TRBV7-6, with 7 nucleotides matching TRBD2. The CDR3 length is 13 residues. Germline-derived CDR1 and CDR2 are SGHVS and FNYEAQ. The J segment lost 9 bases and the V segment lost 0 bases, leaving 2 bases of the junction unmatched. The CDR3 loop is CASSLAGGAEQFF. The CDR3 nucleotides read TGTGCCAGCAGCTTAGCGGGAGGGGCTGAGCAGTTCTTC.

The chain links TRBV28 to TRBJ2-3; D is possibly TRBD1 (6 bases). The CDR3 spans 16 residues. The ends were cut back, 3 bases at V and 6 bases at J, with 19 bases in the middle. From germline, CDR1 is MDHEN and CDR2 SYDVKM. CDR3 DNA: TGTGCCAGCAGTTTTTCGGACAGCCCCACGGGGGATACGCAGTATTTT. Encoded protein: CASSFSDSPTGDTQYF.

The chain recombines TRBV12-3 or TRBV12-4 with TRBJ2-7; tentatively, D is TRBD1 (5 bases). CDR3 length: 13 amino acids. V lost 5 bases to trimming and J lost 6 bases, with 14 bases between them. CDR3 in DNA: TGTGCCAGCAGTCTAGGAGCAGGGTTCGAGCAGTACTTC. Amino acid sequence: CASSLGAGFEQYF.

The chain combines TRBV10-3 with TRBJ2-2; no clear D. The CDR3 runs to 12 residues. Germline values: CDR1 ENHRY, CDR2 SYGVKD. Trimming pared 0 bases from V and 8 bases from J, leaving 4 bases between. The CDR3 protein is CAISESKGELFF. CDR3 nucleotide sequence: TGTGCCATCAGTGAGTCTAAAGGGGAGCTGTTTTTT.

The CDR3 here is CASSQAHGTLINEKLFF. As DNA, the CDR3 is TGCGCCAGCAGCCAAGCTCACGGGACTCTGATAAATGAAAAACTGTTTTTT. This rearrangement joins TRBV4-3 to TRBJ1-4, with D perhaps TRBD1 (5 bases). This CDR3 comprises 17 residues. Germline assignment: CDR1 LGHNA and CDR2 YSLEER. The ends were cut back, 1 base at V and 5 bases at J, with 17 bases in the middle.

This chain links TRBV5-1 with TRBJ2-1; tentatively, D is TRBD1 (6 bases). With 4 bases removed from V and 1 base from J, the gap between germline ends came to 21 bases. CDR3 length: 18 amino acids. Germline CDR1 reads SGHRS; CDR2 reads YFSETQ. CDR3 nucleotides: TGCGCCAGCAGCCTACTACATGGCGCAGGGGCGTCCTACAATGAGCAGTTCTTC. This sequence encodes CASSLLHGAGASYNEQFF.

This rearrangement joins TRBV7-2 to TRBJ1-5; perhaps TRBD1 as D (6 bases). The CDR3 consists of 15 residues. Germline V gene sequence: CDR1 SGHTA, CDR2 FQGNSA. V gave up 2 bases and J gave up 2 bases, with 10 bases separating them. The CDR3 spells CASSLTGLGNQPQHF. The CDR3 nucleotides are TGTGCCAGCAGCTTAACAGGGCTGGGCAATCAGCCCCAGCATTTT.

V gene TRBV18 combines with J gene TRBJ2-3; D is perhaps TRBD2 (6 bases). The CDR3 consists of 15 residues. From germline, CDR1 is KGHSH and CDR2 LQKENI. V gave up 2 bases and J gave up 2 bases, with 11 bases separating them. The CDR3: CASSPTSPPTDTQYF. CDR3 in DNA: TGTGCCAGCTCACCAACTAGCCCCCCCACAGATACGCAGTATTTT. Looking up the rest from reference TRBV18 and TRBJ2-3 gives the full variable domain: NAGVMQNPRHLVRRRGQEARLRCSPMKGHSHVYWYRQLPEEGLKFMVYLQKENIIDESGMPKERFSAEFPKEGPSILRIQQVVRGDSAAYFCASSPTSPPTDTQYFGPGTRLTVL.

The chain is built from TRBV5-8 and TRBJ1-2; 8 bases fit TRBD1. V lost 5 bases, J lost 4 bases, and 7 bases stayed unmatched. The CDR3 contains 14 residues. In germline, CDR1 is SGHTS, CDR2 YDEGEE. CDR3 protein: CASSSPGQVYGYTF. The CDR3 DNA reads as TGTGCCAGCAGTTCACCGGGACAGGTCTATGGCTACACCTTC.